This paragraph covers one T cell receptor (beta chain) sequence. Antigen unknown. Blood sampling took place at baseline, cycle 4 day 1, and cycle 7 day 1. Assay: immunoSEQ multiplex PCR; the TCRdb copy retains only in-frame clones and omits some. The table lists 22,000 or so clones, more than 75% of them singletons. The sample originates from a study of OX40 agonist ivuxolimab in advanced cancers. Study results and caveats: Averaged across samples, CD8+ T cells carried more expanded clones than CD4+ did.

Trimming shortened V by 7 bases and J by 3 bases, and 17 bases separated the two germline ends. CDR1 and CDR2 (germline): LNHDA, SQIVND (reference sequence). The CDR3 has 15 residues. The chain links TRBV19 to TRBJ2-3, with D perhaps being TRBD1 or TRBD2 (6 bases each). The TCR comes from an adult with an advanced solid tumor such as melanoma, head and neck, liver or kidney cancer. The specimen comprised CD4+ or CD8+ T cells sorted from blood, sampled in a trial of the OX40 agonist ivuxolimab. The CDR3 sequence: CASTPGGRGTDTQYF. In nucleotides, the CDR3 is TGTGCCAGTACCCCTGGGGGGCGAGGGACAGATACGCAGTATTTT. The whole variable domain, filled in from reference TRBV19 and TRBJ2-3, reads DGGITQSPKYLFRKEGQNVTLSCEQNLNHDAMYWYRQDPGQGLRLIYYSQIVNDFQKGDIAEGYSVSREKKESFPLTVTSAQKNPTAFYLCASTPGGRGTDTQYFGPGTRLTVL.